The entry that follows covers one TCR beta chain sequence. Its target is unknown. The V gene's germline CDR1 is SGHTA and CDR2 FQGNSA. This CDR3 region has 14 residues. Trimming removed 4 bases at V and 6 bases at J, with 14 bases between. These data are taken from a study of OX40 agonist ivuxolimab in advanced cancers. For the study at large: The patients' treatment was ivuxolimab, an agonistic anti-OX40 (CD134) antibody. General study results and limits: Some nonresponders also had low normalized T-cell clonal expansion. Among expanded peripheral T cells, antigen specificity went undetermined.

Sequencing used immunoSEQ multiplex PCR; TCRdb keeps in-frame clones, though not all of them. The data show about 62,000 clones, approximately 85% seen once. This TCR was recovered from an adult with an advanced solid tumor such as melanoma, head and neck, liver or kidney cancer. The chain is built from TRBV7-2 and TRBJ2-3, with D uncertain. This sample comprised CD4+ or CD8+ T cells sorted from blood, obtained in a trial of the OX40 agonist ivuxolimab. CDR3 sequence: CASSSDPSRDTQYF. In nucleotides, the CDR3 is TGTGCCAGCAGCTCGGACCCGTCAAGGGATACGCAGTATTTT.